The sequence of this T cell receptor (beta chain) was determined in a study of shared clonotypes between healthy human individuals (TCRdb year 2020). In terms of the full investigation: The cohort included three men and a couple of women between 18 and 49 years of age. Per donor, three plates each were used for CD4 naive and CD4 memory, two for CD8 naive, and one for CD8 memory. Blood TCR repertoires of about five healthy adults were deeply sequenced to estimate repertoire size and the extent of clonotype sharing between individuals. To increase sequencing depth and limit assay-specific biases, different laboratories used diverse techniques to prepare libraries and sequence TCR repertoires. Each donor's leukapheresis produced roughly between about 0.9 and 9.5 billion PBMCs.

This clone was observed once. Its antigen is currently not known. Within one base of it there is no much larger clone, and no base qualities were kept. What the work shows at the level of the full study, not this receptor alone: Because the study included only a small number of donors, the genetic and exposure-history diversity represented was limited. Even with the large sequencing depth, rarefaction of the sorted-subset datasets indicated that sequencing was incomplete. Sampling was limited to blood, and TCR repertoires in tissue likely differ from TCR repertoires in blood. Sharing across several donors was observed for roughly 5.4% of naive CD4, 3.5% of naive CD8, over 2% of memory CD4, and around 0.4% of memory CD8 clonotypes. Pairwise subsampling indicated that sequencing depth was expected to affect the degree of clonotype sharing among donors. Larger estimated clonotype richness was generally found for naive subsets than for memory subsets. Clonotypes shared by all four sorted-subset donors showed higher generation probabilities than non-shared clonotypes.

Reading from cysteine to phenylalanine, the CDR3 counts 17 amino acids. Only the CDR3 region is kept as DNA, spanning 51 bases read in frame from base 1. The germline ends are 25 bases apart after V is trimmed by 0 bases and J by 11 bases. The germline V gene provides CDR1 KGHSH and CDR2 LQKENI. CD8 naive samples consisted of CD45RO-negative cells that were positively selected for CCR7, yielding a CD45RA+CCR7+ population without TemRA cells. Donors were healthy HIV-negative adults with no recently reported acute infections or vaccinations. All donors were Caucasian adults living in Nashville, Tennessee, USA. Blood was obtained by leukapheresis, after which PBMCs were separated by Ficoll-Histopaque density gradient centrifugation and cryopreserved in liquid nitrogen vapor phase. Purity and quantity of every magnetically sorted T cell population were checked by analytical flow cytometry. Genomic DNA was isolated from each sorted fraction and quantified by UV absorbance on a Nanodrop 2000c.

TCR CDR3 regions were amplified from genomic DNA by multiplex PCR using the deep immunoSEQ assay. Extracted genomic DNA from each cell subset was spread evenly across all wells of several immunoSEQ 96-well plates, with each plate serving as a replicate. For sorted subsets, roughly 200 ng of genomic DNA, equivalent to roughly 30,000 T cell genomes, went into each replicate PCR. The purified libraries were quantified using a Qubit 3.0 fluorometer, sized with a Bioanalyzer 2100, and then quantified again using the KAPA Library Quantification kit. Every immunoSEQ 96-well plate was sequenced on a dedicated single-read 150-cycle Illumina NextSeq 550 flow cell. In the original analysis: Because only junctional sequences without quality scores were contained in the immunoSEQ output, filtering matching that applied to full-length reads could not be performed. Sequences were annotated with PyIR, a Python wrapper for IgBLAST v1.9, using IMGT germline references to assign V/J genes and CDR3. Reads were filtered out if the reads had weak V/J assignments (E-value above 1e-6), no CDR3, stop codons, out-of-frame junctions, or ambiguous translated residues. A V3J clonotype was defined by an identical inferred V gene, J gene, and CDR3 amino acid sequence. Percentage overlap between repertoires was calculated by dividing the number of shared unique clonotypes by the size of the smaller repertoire. Three approaches were used to assess repertoire richness: RTK rarefaction, the Chao1 estimator, and Recon v2.1 estimates of unobserved clonotypes. For all TCRbeta clonotypes obtained by the gDNA method from four donors, generation probabilities were computed with OLGA. In its TCRdb copy, this immuneACCESS table keeps in-frame sequences only and misses some clones. Where compared with another copy, unresolved V genes explain less than half of these, and the others have no known cause. V and J calls and clone size are copied from that table; D and trimming were computed from the DNA. This sample lists 800,000 or so clones; 90% to 98% were detected once. 0.2% to 0.25% of the sample is in the top ten clones.

The receptor chain draws on TRBV18 and TRBJ1-1; TRBD1 is a possible D gene, resting on 5 matching bases. This clonotype was sampled from a man aged 30-40 years in good health. Input material: naive CD8+ T cells sorted from blood. Sample cell subset or site, as interpreted from the label and publication: CD45RA+CCR7+. The DNA sequence follows: TGTGCCAGCTCACCACCGATATTCCGGGGTTCAGGAGGGGCGGCTTTCTTT. Its protein product is CASSPPIFRGSGGAAFF.